The 16 T cell receptor beta chains presented below share a single source sample, sequenced in a study of blood T cell repertoires in COVID-19. Profiling relied on immunoSEQ multiplex PCR, and the TCRdb table lists in-frame clones only, not all of them. This sample has about 76,000 clones, with 80% to 85% found just once. Sequencing used peripheral blood. The receptors were gathered from a human donor in a cohort sampled during active COVID-19.

V is TRBV4-1 and J is TRBJ2-3; D ambiguous. Germline CDR1 MGHRA, CDR2 YSYEKL. The CDR3 has 12 residues. Trimming took 4 bases from V and 5 from J, leaving 7 bases between them. This CDR3 reads CASSLPLDTQYF. CDR3 DNA sequence: TGCGCCAGCAGCCTACCACTAGATACGCAGTATTTT.

The chain has TRBV10-2 and TRBJ2-5; maybe TRBD2 (5 bases). V gave up 10 bases and J gave up 4 bases, with 10 bases separating them. The CDR3 loop spans 11 amino acids. CDR1 and CDR2 (germline): WSHSY, SAAADI. DNA for the CDR3: TGCGCCACGTCCGGGGTAGAGACCCAGTACTTC. Its protein product is CATSGVETQYF.

A word on this clone: The junction departs from germline at one end; a sequencing error may be responsible. This chain uses TRBV12-3 or TRBV12-4 with TRBJ1-2, with a possible D match to TRBD1 (6 bases). The length of the CDR3 is 12 residues. The CDR3, as DNA: TGTGCCAGCAGTAGGGACACCCATGGCTCGGACTTC. Translated, it gives CASSRDTHGSDF.

V is TRBV7-9 and J is TRBJ2-1; 7 bases agree with TRBD2. The V segment lost 6 bases and the J segment 3 bases; nucleotides outside the gene matches: 8. Germline assignment: CDR1 SEHNR and CDR2 FQNEAQ (reference sequence). This CDR3 has 15 residues. The CDR3, as DNA: TGTGCCAGCAGGGGGCGGGGGTCCCTCTACAATGAGCAGTTCTTC. Its translation is CASRGRGSLYNEQFF.

This chain connects TRBV29-1 to TRBJ2-3, with D possibly being TRBD2 (6 bases). This CDR3 contains 14 residues. Germline CDR1 is SQVTM and CDR2 is ANQGSEA. With 1 base removed from V and 5 bases from J, the gap between germline ends came to 13 bases. The CDR3 loop is CSVEVGGTQDTQYF. In DNA form, the CDR3 reads TGCAGCGTTGAAGTAGGAGGGACGCAAGATACGCAGTATTTT.

The rearrangement uses TRBV3-1 (or the pseudogene TRBV3-2) and TRBJ1-1; the D gene is possibly TRBD1 (5 bases). CDR3 size: 15 residues. The V gene lost 3 bases and the J gene lost 7 bases, with 18 bases spanning the gap. Germline V gene lookup returns CDR1 LGHDT and CDR2 YNNKEL (reference sequence). The CDR3 protein is CASSQGSLGGGEAFF. DNA for the CDR3: TGTGCCAGCAGCCAGGGGTCCCTTGGGGGGGGTGAAGCTTTCTTT.

The rearrangement links TRBV6-5 to TRBJ1-1, with TRBD1 as a possible D gene (6 bases). With 2 bases removed from V and 4 bases from J, the gap between germline ends came to 8 bases. The CDR3 consists of 13 residues. The germline V gene encodes CDR1 MNHEY and CDR2 SVGAGI. The CDR3 region has the DNA TGTGCCAGCAGTTACCGAGGGGGCACTGAAGCTTTCTTT. Protein sequence: CASSYRGGTEAFF.

J is TRBJ2-1 and V is TRBV6-4; 8 bases are shared with TRBD1. The CDR3 consists of 16 residues. Trimming removed 5 bases from V and 3 bases from J; junction bases left unmatched: 9. CDR1 MRHNA and CDR2 SNTAGT come from the germline V gene. This chain's CDR3 is CASSPRQGSGYNEQFF. DNA of the CDR3: TGTGCCAGCAGTCCCCGACAGGGGTCAGGCTACAATGAGCAGTTCTTC.

This chain uses TRBV18 with TRBJ1-4, with D possibly matching TRBD1 (6 bases). Germline loops: CDR1 KGHSH, CDR2 LQKENI. The CDR3 is 15 residues long. Trimming cost V 4 bases and J 3 bases, with 12 bases left between them. The CDR3 DNA follows: TGTGCCAGCTCACTTCTGACAGGCCCTAATGAAAAACTGTTTTTT. This encodes CASSLLTGPNEKLFF.

The chain couples TRBV7-2 to TRBJ2-1; 11 bases line up with TRBD1. The germline CDR1 and CDR2 sequences are SGHTA and FQGNSA. V lost 2 bases to trimming and J lost 4 bases; unmatched junction nucleotides: 4. This CDR3 region has 16 residues. The CDR3 DNA reads as TGTGCCAGCAGCTTAATGGGACAGGGGGTTTACAATGAGCAGTTCTTC. Protein: CASSLMGQGVYNEQFF.

In this sample, this clone turned up once. The rearrangement links TRBV5-4 to TRBJ1-2; 7 positions match TRBD1. From germline, CDR1 is SGHNT and CDR2 YYREEE (reference sequence). After removal of 5 bases from V and 6 bases from J, the junction contained 7 bases not matched to a gene. The length of the CDR3 is 13 residues. CDR3 in DNA: TGTGCCAGCAGGTACGGGACAGCTAATGGCTACACCTTC. This translates into CASRYGTANGYTF. Looking up the rest from reference TRBV5-4 and TRBJ1-2 gives the full variable domain: ETGVTQSPTHLIKTRGQQVTLRCSSQSGHNTVSWYQQALGQGPQFIFQYYREEENGRGNFPPRFSGLQFPNYSSELNVNALELDDSALYLCASRYGTANGYTFGSGTRLTVV.

A word on this clone: As the CDR3 is not closed by the conserved phenylalanine or tryptophan, this likely results from a read error. No DNA is shown, since the ends of the CDR3 on it are uncertain; the CDR3 is the one TCRdb lists. This chain joins TRBV21-1 and TRBJ2-7; the D call of TRBD2 is as the table states it, not checked on the DNA. TRBV21-1 is marked as a pseudogene. The CDR3 length is 9 residues, termini included. The CDR3 region is CASGGVKEG.

The chain carries TRBV7-3 and TRBJ2-3, with 9 nucleotides matching TRBD2. In germline, CDR1 is SGHTA, CDR2 FQGTGA. With V trimmed by 5 bases and J by 6 bases, 6 bases remained unmatched. The CDR3 consists of 14 residues. CDR3 loop: CASSLSGGQDTQYF. CDR3 sequence (DNA): TGTGCCAGCAGCCTTAGCGGGGGCCAGGATACGCAGTATTTT.

The CDR3 spells CASTRGQGGETQYF. For the CDR3, the DNA is TGTGCCAGCACCCGGGGGCAGGGAGGGGAGACCCAGTACTTC. The chain couples TRBV2 to TRBJ2-5, with D possibly being TRBD2 (7 bases). Germline CDR1 reads SNHLY; CDR2 reads FYNNEI. Trimming shortened V by 7 bases and J by 5 bases, and 17 bases separated the two germline ends. This CDR3 has 14 amino acids.

The genes are TRBV4-1 and TRBJ2-5; TRBD1 matches 7 bases. The CDR3 spans 15 residues. J was trimmed by 2 bases and V by 5 bases; bases with no gene match: 8. Germline values: CDR1 MGHRA, CDR2 YSYEKL. CDR3 in amino acids: CASSASGTDQETQYF. Here the CDR3 DNA reads TGCGCCAGCAGCGCATCCGGGACAGATCAAGAGACCCAGTACTTC.

The chain is built from TRBV7-9 and TRBJ2-5; no definite D call. V dropped 4 bases and J dropped 4 bases, with 10 bases sitting between them. Germline CDR1 is SEHNR and CDR2 is FQNEAQ (reference sequence). This CDR3 is 13 amino acids long. The CDR3 here is CASSSSVGETQYF. The DNA for the CDR3 is TGTGCCAGCAGCTCAAGTGTCGGAGAGACCCAGTACTTC.